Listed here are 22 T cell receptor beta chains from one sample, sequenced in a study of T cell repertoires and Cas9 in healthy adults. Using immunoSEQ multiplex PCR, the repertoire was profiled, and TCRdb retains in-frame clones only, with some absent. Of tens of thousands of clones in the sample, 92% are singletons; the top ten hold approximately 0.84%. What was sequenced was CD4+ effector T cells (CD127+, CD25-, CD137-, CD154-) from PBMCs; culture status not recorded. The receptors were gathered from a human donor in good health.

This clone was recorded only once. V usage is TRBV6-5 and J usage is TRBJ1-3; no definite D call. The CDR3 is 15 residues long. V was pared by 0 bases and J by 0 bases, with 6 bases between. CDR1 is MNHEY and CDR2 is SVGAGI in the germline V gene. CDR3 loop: CASSYSKISGNTIYF. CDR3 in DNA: TGTGCCAGCAGTTACTCGAAGATCTCTGGAAACACCATATATTTT.

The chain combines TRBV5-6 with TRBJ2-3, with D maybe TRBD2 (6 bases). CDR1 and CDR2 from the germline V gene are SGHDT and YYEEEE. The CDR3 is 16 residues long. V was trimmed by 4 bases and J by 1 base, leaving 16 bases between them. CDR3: CASSPGVGFGTDTQYF. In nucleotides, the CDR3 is TGTGCCAGCAGCCCGGGAGTGGGGTTTGGCACAGATACGCAGTATTTT.

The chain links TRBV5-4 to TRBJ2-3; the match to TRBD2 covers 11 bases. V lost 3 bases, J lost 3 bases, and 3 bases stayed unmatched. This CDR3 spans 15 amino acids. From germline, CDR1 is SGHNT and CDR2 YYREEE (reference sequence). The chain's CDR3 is CASSSGLAETDTQYF. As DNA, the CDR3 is TGTGCCAGCAGCTCGGGACTAGCGGAAACAGATACGCAGTATTTT.

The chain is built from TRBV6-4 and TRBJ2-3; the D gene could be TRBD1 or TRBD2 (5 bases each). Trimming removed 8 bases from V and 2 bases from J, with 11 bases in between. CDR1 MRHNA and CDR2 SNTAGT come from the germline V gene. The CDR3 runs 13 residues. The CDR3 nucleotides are TGTGCCAGCGGGGCGGGCCACACAGATACGCAGTATTTT. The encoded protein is CASGAGHTDTQYF.

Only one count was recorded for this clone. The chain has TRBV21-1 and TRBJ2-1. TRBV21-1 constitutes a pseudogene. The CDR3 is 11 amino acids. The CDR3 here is CASSPTLGRFF. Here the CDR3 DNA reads TGTGCCAGCAGCCCCACACTGGGTCGGTTCTTC.

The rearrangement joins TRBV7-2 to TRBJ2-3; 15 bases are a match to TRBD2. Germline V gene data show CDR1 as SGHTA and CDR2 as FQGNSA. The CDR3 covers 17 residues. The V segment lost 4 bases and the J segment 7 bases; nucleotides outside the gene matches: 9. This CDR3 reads CASSSRTSGRAYHTQYF. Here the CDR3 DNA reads TGTGCCAGCAGCTCCCGGACTAGCGGGAGGGCCTACCATACGCAGTATTTT.

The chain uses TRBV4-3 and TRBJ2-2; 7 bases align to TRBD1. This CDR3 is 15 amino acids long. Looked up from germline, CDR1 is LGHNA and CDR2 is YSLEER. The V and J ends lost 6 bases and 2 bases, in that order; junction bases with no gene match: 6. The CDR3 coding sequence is TGCGCCAGCAGTTTCGGGACAGCAAACACCGGGGAGCTGTTTTTT. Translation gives CASSFGTANTGELFF.

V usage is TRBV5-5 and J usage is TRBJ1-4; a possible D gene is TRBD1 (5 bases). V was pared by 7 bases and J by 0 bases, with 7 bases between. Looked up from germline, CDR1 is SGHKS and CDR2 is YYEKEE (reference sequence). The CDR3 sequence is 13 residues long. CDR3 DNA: TGTGCCAGCGGGGCAGCAACTAATGAAAAACTGTTTTTT. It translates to CASGAATNEKLFF.

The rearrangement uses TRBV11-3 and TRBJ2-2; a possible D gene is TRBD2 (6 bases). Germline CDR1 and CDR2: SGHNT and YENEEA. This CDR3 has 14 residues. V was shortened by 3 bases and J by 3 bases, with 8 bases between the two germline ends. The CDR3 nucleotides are TGTGCCAGCAGCTTGGGACTGTACACCGGGGAGCTGTTTTTT. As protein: CASSLGLYTGELFF.

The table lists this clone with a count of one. This CDR3 reads CASTLGSGFHQPQHF. The CDR3 region has the DNA TGTGCCAGTACTCTCGGCAGTGGGTTCCATCAGCCCCAGCATTTT. The rearrangement uses TRBV19 and TRBJ1-5; no definite D call. The CDR3 spans 15 residues. Germline V gene sequence: CDR1 LNHDA, CDR2 SQIVND (reference sequence). The V and J ends lost 7 bases and 5 bases respectively, with 18 bases between them.

CDR3 DNA: TGTGCCAGTAGTACCGGGACAGCGAACACCGGGGAGCTGTTTTTT. The encoded protein is CASSTGTANTGELFF. The chain employs TRBV19 and TRBJ2-2, with 7 bases fitting TRBD1. J gave up 0 bases and V 4 bases, and 2 bases lay outside the gene matches. The CDR3 is 15 residues long. Germline CDR1 and CDR2: LNHDA and SQIVND (reference sequence).

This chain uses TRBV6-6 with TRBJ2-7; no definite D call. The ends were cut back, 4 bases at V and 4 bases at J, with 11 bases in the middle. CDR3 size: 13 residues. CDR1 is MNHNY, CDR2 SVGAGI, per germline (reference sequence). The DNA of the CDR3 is TGTGCCAGCAGTTCCCGTCCGCAGTACGAGCAGTACGTC. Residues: CASSSRPQYEQYV.

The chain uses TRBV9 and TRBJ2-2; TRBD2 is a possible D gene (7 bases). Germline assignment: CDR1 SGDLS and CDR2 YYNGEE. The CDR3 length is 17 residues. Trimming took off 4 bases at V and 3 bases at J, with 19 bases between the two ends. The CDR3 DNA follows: TGTGCCAGCAGCTCGAGGGGGGGCGGTGGTTACACCGGGGAGCTGTTTTTT. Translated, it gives CASSSRGGGGYTGELFF.

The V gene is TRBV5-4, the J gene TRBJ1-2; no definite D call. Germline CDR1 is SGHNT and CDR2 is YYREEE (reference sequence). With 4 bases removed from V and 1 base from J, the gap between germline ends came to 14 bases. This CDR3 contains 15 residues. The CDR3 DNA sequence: TGTGCCAGCAGCCCGTCGGACGGATATAACTATGGCTACACCTTC. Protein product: CASSPSDGYNYGYTF.

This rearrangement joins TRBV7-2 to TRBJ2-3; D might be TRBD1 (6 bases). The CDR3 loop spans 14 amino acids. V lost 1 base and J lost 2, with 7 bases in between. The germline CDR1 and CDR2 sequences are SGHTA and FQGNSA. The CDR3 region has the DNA TGTGCCAGCAGCTTAGACAGGGCCACAGATACGCAGTATTTT. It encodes CASSLDRATDTQYF. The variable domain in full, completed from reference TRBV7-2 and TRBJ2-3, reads GAGVSQSPSNKVTEKGKDVELRCDPISGHTALYWYRQSLGQGLEFLIYFQGNSAPDKSGLPSDRFSAERTGGSVSTLTIQRTQQEDSAVYLCASSLDRATDTQYFGPGTRLTVL.

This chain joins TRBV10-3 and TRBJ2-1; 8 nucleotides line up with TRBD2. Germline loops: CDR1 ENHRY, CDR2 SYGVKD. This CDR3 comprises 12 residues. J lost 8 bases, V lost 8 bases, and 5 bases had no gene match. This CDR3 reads CAISSGGDEQFF. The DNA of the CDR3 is TGTGCCATCTCCTCCGGGGGGGATGAGCAGTTCTTC.

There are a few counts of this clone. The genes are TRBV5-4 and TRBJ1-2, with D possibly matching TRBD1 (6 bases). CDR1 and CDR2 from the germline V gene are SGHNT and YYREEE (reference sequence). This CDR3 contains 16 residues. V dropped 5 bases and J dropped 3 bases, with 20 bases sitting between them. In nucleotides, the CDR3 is TGTGCCAGCAGTCCTGGGGGGCGGTCTGGGGACTATGGCTACACCTTC. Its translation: CASSPGGRSGDYGYTF.

The CDR3 DNA reads TGTGCCAGCAGCTCTATCTCAGGGAGTCAGCCCCAGCATTTT. This sequence encodes CASSSISGSQPQHF. V and J are TRBV7-2 and TRBJ1-5; tentative D call: TRBD1 (5 bases). The CDR3 is 14 amino acids. From germline, CDR1 is SGHTA and CDR2 FQGNSA. The V end lost 4 bases, the J end lost 6 bases, and 13 bases lay between the germline ends.

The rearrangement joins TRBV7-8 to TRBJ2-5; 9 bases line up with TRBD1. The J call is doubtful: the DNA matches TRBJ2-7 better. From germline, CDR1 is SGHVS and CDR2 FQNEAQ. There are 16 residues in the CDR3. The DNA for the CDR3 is TGTGCCAGCAGCCTTCGCCCGGGACAGGGATCCTACGAGCAGTACTTC. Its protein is CASSLRPGQGSYEQYF.

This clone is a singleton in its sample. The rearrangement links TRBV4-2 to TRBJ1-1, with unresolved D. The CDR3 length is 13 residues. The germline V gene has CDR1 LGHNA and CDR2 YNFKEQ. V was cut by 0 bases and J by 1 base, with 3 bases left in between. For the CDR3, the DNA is TGTGCCAGCAGCCAAGAGAGGAACACTGAAGCTTTCTTT. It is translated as CASSQERNTEAFF.

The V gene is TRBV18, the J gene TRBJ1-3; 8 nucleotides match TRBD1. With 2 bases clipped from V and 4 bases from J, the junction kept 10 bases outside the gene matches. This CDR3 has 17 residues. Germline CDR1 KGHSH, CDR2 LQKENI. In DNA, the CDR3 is TGTGCCAGCTCACCAAACGCTCAGGGGGCATCAGGAAACACCATATATTTT. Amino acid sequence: CASSPNAQGASGNTIYF.

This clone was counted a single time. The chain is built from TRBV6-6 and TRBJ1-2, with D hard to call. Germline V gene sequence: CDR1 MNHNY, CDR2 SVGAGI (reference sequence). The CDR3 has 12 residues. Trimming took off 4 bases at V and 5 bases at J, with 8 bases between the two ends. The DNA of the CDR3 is TGTGCCAGCAGTTCTGAGGATTATGGCTACACCTTC. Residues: CASSSEDYGYTF.